The sequence of this T cell receptor (beta chain) was determined in a study of blood T cell repertoires in COVID-19. Study in general: Italy, Spain and the United States were the sources of the convalescent and acute COVID-19 samples. T cells, B-cell-depleted T cells, or PBMCs provided the cDNA or gDNA that served as material.

In the original analysis: Scientists estimated how many nucleated cells there were by amplifying reference gene primers. Profiled with immunoSEQ multiplex PCR; TCRdb holds only in-frame clones, not every one. The D gene and trimming were derived from the DNA, and the V and J assignments and clone size from that table. The sample holds tens of thousands of clones; around 90% are singletons and the top ten take roughly 15%. The length of the CDR3 is 14 residues. V shed 0 bases and J 8 bases; nucleotides not matched to a gene: 6. Germline V gives CDR1 GTSNPN, CDR2 SVGIG (reference sequence). This sequence originates from a male donor with acute or convalescent COVID-19. The chain links TRBV30 to TRBJ2-3, with 9 bases matching TRBD1. Sequencing was carried out using peripheral blood. CDR3 in amino acids: CAWSVRTGGVTQYF. The CDR3 DNA reads TGTGCCTGGAGTGTACGAACAGGGGGCGTTACGCAGTATTTT.